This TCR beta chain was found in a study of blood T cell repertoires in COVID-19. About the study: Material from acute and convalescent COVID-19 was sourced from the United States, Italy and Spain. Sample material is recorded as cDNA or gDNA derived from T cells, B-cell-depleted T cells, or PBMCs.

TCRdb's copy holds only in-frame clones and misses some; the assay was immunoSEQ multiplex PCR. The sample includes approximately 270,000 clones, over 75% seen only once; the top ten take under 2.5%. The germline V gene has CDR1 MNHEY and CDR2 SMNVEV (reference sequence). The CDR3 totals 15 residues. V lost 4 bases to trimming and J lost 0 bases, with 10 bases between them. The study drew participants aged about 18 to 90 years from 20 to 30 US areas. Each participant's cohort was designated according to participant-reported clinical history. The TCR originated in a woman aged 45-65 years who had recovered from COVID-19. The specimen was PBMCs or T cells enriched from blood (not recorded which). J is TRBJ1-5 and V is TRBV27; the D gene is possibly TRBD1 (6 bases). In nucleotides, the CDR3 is TGTGCCAGCAGTTCGGGACAACTTAGCAATCAGCCCCAGCATTTT. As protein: CASSSGQLSNQPQHF.